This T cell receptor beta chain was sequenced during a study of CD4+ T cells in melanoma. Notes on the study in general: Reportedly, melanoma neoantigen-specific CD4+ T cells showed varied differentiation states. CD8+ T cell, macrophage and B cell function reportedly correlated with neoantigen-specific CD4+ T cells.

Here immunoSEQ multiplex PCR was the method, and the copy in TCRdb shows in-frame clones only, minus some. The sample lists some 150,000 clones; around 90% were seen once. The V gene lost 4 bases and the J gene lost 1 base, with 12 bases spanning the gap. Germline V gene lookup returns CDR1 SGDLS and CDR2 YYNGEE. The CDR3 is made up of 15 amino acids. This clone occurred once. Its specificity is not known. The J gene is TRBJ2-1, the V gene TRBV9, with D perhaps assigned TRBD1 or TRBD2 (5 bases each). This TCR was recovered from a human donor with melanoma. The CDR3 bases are TGTGCCAGCAGCTATGAGGGGCATTCCTACAATGAGCAGTTCTTC. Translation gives CASSYEGHSYNEQFF.